This TCR beta chain was sequenced during a study of identical twins. Template switching added a universal primer site, and cDNA bore unique molecular identifiers. TCRdb recomputed calls from the 5' RACE reads with MiXCR, one row per CDR3 protein. In the table there are around 490,000 distinct CDR3 sequences, about 16% of which are singletons. CDR1 and CDR2 from the germline V gene are SGDLS and YYNGEE. Unmatched junction bases numbered 4, after V lost 0 bases and J lost 2 bases. The CDR3 consists of 16 residues. In its sample, this clonotype was seen a few times. Antigen specificity is unknown. Study-wide results and limits: Invariant MAIT and iNKT cells could partly confound zero-insertion analyses. It was cross-sectional statistical analysis, not following the same donors, that the conclusions relied on.

The same data also contributed to another study, on yellow fever vaccine responses in identical twins.

The sequence came from a woman aged 18-35 years in good health. The chain is built from TRBV9 and TRBJ2-2; 7 nucleotides line up with TRBD2. Sequences were obtained from CD4+ T cells sorted from blood. The DNA for the CDR3 is TGTGCCAGCAGCGTAGGGGCTAGCGGTAACACCGGGGAGCTGTTTTTT. It codes for CASSVGASGNTGELFF. Combining the CDR3 with reference TRBV9 and TRBJ2-2 gives the whole variable domain DSGVTQTPKHLITATGQRVTLRCSPRSGDLSVYWYQQSLDQGLQFLIQYYNGEERAKGNILERFSAQQFPDLHSELNLSSLELGDSALYFCASSVGASGNTGELFFGEGSRLTVL.